The 5 T cell receptor beta chains below were found in one sample sequenced in a study of T cells in Graves' hyperthyroidism and ophthalmopathy. Regions amplified from RNA transcripts were the TCR beta CDR3 regions. The TCR CDR3 first-round RT-PCR relied on the HTBI primer set. One entry per CDR3 protein, called by TCRdb with MiXCR from the multiplex PCR reads. The table has 300,000 to 450,000 distinct CDR3 sequences, around a quarter seen once; the top ten hold roughly 70%. The sample comprised blood. The source of these receptors is a man aged 45-65 years with Graves' hyperthyroidism.

This clonotype was seen many times. CDR3 amino acids: CASSQDPYQPQHF. DNA for the CDR3: TGTGCCAGCAGCCAAGACCCTTATCAGCCCCAGCATTTT. The chain recombines TRBV3-1 with TRBJ1-5; no clear D gene. This CDR3 region has 13 residues. Germline V CDR1 and CDR2: LGHDT, YNNKEL (reference sequence). Trimming took 0 bases from V and 5 from J, leaving 5 bases between them.

The chain links TRBV28 to TRBJ1-6; maybe TRBD1 (5 bases). Between the trimmed V and J ends, which lost 2 bases and 7 bases, there was a span of 9 bases. The CDR3 spans 14 residues. CDR1 and CDR2 (germline): MDHEN, SYDVKM. The CDR3 bases are TGTGCCAGCAGTTTAATGGGACGGAATTCACCCCTCCACTTT. It specifies CASSLMGRNSPLHF. Full variable domain (remainder filled in from reference TRBV28 and TRBJ1-6): DVKVTQSSRYLVKRTGEKVFLECVQDMDHENMFWYRQDPGLGLRLIYFSYDVKMKEKGDIPEGYSVSREKKERFSLILESASTNQTSMYLCASSLMGRNSPLHFGNGTRLTVT.

The rearrangement links TRBV2 to TRBJ2-7; D uncertain. V shed 1 base and J shed 0 bases, with 7 bases lying between them. The CDR3 length is 14 residues. From germline, CDR1 is SNHLY and CDR2 FYNNEI. This CDR3 is CASSEEANSYEQYF. The CDR3 nucleotides read TGTGCCAGCAGTGAAGAGGCGAACTCCTACGAGCAGTACTTC.

This clonotype was seen a handful of times. V usage is TRBV6-6 and J usage is TRBJ1-6; D gene uncertain. V was pared by 2 bases and J by 13 bases, with 12 bases between. This CDR3 spans 13 amino acids. Germline V gene lookup returns CDR1 MNHNY and CDR2 SVGAGI (reference sequence). The CDR3 bases are TGTGCCAGCAGTTACCGGAAAACCCTCCCCCTCCACTTT. Translating gives CASSYRKTLPLHF.

This chain uses TRBV4-1 with TRBJ2-2; unclear D gene. V lost 3 bases and J 4 bases, leaving 15 bases between the germline ends. The length of the CDR3 is 16 residues. Germline CDR1 and CDR2: MGHRA and YSYEKL. The CDR3 protein is CASSHPEGRFTGELFF. Written as DNA, the CDR3 is TGCGCCAGCAGCCATCCCGAAGGCAGGTTCACCGGGGAGCTGTTTTTT.